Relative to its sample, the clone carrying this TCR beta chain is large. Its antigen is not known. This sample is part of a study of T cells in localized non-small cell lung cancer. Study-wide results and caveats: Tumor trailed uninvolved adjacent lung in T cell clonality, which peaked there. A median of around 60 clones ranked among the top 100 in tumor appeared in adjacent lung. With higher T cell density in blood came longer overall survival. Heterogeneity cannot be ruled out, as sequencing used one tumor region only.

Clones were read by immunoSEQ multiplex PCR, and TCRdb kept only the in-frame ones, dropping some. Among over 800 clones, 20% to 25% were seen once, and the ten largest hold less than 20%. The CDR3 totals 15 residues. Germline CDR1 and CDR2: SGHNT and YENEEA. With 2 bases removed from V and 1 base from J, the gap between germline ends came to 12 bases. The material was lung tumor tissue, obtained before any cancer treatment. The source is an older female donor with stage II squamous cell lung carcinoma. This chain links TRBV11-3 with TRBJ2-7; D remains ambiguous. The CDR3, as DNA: TGTGCCAGCAGCTTACTGACTGGCGGATCCTACGAGCAGTACTTC. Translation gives CASSLLTGGSYEQYF.